This TCR beta chain was sequenced for a study of cytomegalovirus exposure and HLA in healthy donors. Study-level points and caveats: Using the classifier, cytomegalovirus status was reportedly diagnosed with high specificity and sensitivity. Associated with cytomegalovirus, according to the listing, were 150 to 200 TCR beta chains. Clonal expansion was found to be greater in HLA-associated TCR beta chains than in equally common others in a later analysis. Analyses of presence and absence presupposed an approximately uniform sequencing depth across donors.

PCR employed 60 Vbeta and 13 Jbeta primers. Measured with immunoSEQ multiplex PCR; TCRdb has only the in-frame clones, and not every one. The sample lists 150,000 to 200,000 clones; about four fifths were seen once. As to this clone: What it binds is unknown. An end of the junction does not agree with germline; a read error may underlie this.

The sequenced sample consisted of PBMCs. This TCR was recovered from a woman aged 45 to 65 in good health and CMV-seronegative.

The DNA for the CDR3 is TGTGCCAGCAGTTCGTTAGCGGGAGCCTCCGACAATGAGCAGTTCTTC. Encoded protein: CASSSLAGASDNEQFF. This chain links TRBV28 with TRBJ2-1; 9 bases match TRBD2. Germline lookup yields CDR1 MDHEN and CDR2 SYDVKM. The CDR3 has 16 amino acids.